This T cell receptor (beta chain) was identified in a study of shared clonotypes between healthy human individuals. Across the study: The people who gave samples were a couple of women and a few men aged 18 to 49. The study, taken as a whole, reports: Incomplete sequencing of sorted subsets was indicated by rarefaction despite large depth.

Remarks on this clone: Its target is not known.

CD45RO-negative, CCR7-selected cells formed the naive CD8 fraction, which excluded terminally differentiated effector memory CD45RA+ cells. All donors were healthy HIV-negative adults lacking recent acute infections or vaccinations. Everyone who donated was a Caucasian adult who lived in Nashville, Tennessee. V was trimmed by 1 base and J by 5 bases, leaving 18 bases between them. The CDR3 totals 17 residues. Germline-derived CDR1 and CDR2 are MGHRA and YSYEKL. The data were produced by immunoSEQ multiplex PCR, yet TCRdb's version contains in-frame clones alone and is incomplete. The sample includes about 1.9 million clones, over 85% seen only once; the top ten take more than 1.5%.

The sample taken for sequencing was naive CD8+ T cells from PBMCs. This receptor was obtained from a man aged 18 to 35 in good health. Some clones in this sample may be carry-over from other donors' samples. V gene TRBV4-1 combines with J gene TRBJ2-1; D is perhaps TRBD2 (6 bases). CDR3 in amino acids: CASSQVFGLPDNNEQFF. CDR3 DNA sequence: TGCGCCAGCAGCCAAGTTTTTGGACTACCGGATAACAATGAGCAGTTCTTC.